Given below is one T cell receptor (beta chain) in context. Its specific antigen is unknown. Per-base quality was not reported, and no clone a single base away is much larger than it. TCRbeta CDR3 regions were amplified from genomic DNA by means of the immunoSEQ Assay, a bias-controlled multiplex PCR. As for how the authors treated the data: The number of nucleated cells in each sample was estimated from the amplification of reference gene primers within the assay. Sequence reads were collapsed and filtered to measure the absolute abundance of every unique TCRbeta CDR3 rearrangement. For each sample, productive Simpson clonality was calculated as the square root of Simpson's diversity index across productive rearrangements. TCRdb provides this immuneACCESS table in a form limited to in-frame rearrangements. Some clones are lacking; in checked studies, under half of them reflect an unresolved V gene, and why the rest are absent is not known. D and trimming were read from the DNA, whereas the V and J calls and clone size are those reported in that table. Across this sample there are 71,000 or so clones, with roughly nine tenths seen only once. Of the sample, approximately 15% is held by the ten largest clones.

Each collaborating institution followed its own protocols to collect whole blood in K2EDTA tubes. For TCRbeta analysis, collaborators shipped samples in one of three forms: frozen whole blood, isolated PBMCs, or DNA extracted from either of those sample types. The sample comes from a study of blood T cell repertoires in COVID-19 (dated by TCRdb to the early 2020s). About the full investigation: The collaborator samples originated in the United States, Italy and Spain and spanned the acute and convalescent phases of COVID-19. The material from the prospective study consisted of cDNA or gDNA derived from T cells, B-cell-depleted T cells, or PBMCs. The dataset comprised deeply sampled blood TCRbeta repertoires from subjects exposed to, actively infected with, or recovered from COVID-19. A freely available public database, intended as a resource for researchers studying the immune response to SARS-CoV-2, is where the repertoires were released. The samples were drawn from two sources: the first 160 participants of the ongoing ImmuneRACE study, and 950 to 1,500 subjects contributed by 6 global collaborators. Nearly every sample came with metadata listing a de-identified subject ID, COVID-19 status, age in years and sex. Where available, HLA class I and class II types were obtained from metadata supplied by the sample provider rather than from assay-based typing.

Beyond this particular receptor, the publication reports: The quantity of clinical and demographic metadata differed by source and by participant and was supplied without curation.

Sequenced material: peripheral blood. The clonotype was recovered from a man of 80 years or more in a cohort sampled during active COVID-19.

The CDR3 protein sequence reads: CASSSARVTEAFF. The nucleotides read TGTGCCAGCAGTTCCGCGAGAGTCACTGAAGCTTTCTTT. This chain is built from TRBV2 and TRBJ1-1; the D gene remains uncertain. Looking up the germline V gene yields CDR1 SNHLY and CDR2 FYNNEI. Inclusive of the bounding cysteine and phenylalanine, the CDR3 is 13 residues long. Only CDR3 DNA remains: 39 bases, in frame from the first base. The V end loses 5 bases and the J end loses 4 bases, and a stretch of 11 bases separates them.